This T cell receptor beta chain derives from a study of T cells in narcolepsy. Across the whole study: Healthy controls were enrolled alongside patients with narcolepsy type 1 or type 2. Points from the study as a whole: Autoreactive HCRT-specific and TRIB2-specific clonotypes were marked in same-patient CSF-versus-blood CD4+ comparisons. Reportedly, autoreactive clonotypes were serially detected in patients' blood but not controls'.

Points on this clone: What it binds is not known.

Assay used: immunoSEQ multiplex PCR; TCRdb lists only in-frame clones, some missing. This repertoire shows 25,000 to 30,000 clones, 75% to 85% found once; its top ten account for 3% to 4%. The source is a human donor with narcolepsy. Material for sequencing was CD45RA- memory CD4+ T cells from PBMCs.

As DNA, the CDR3 is TGTGCCAGCAGGGGGGTTAGTCCAGATACGCAGTATTTT. It is translated as CASRGVSPDTQYF. This chain joins TRBV6-5 and TRBJ2-3; D may match TRBD1 or TRBD2 (5 bases each). Germline V gene data show CDR1 as MNHEY and CDR2 as SVGAGI. Trimming cost V 6 bases and J 4 bases, with 11 bases left between them. The CDR3 is made up of 13 amino acids.